The 32 T cell receptor beta chains given below trace back to one sample, sequenced in a study of technical replicates of blood from a few donors. Sequencing was performed with immunoSEQ multiplex PCR; in TCRdb, only in-frame clones are kept and a portion is missing. Found here are 85,000 to 100,000 clones, 85% to 95% of them singletons; the top ten hold more than 0.25%. Sequenced material: T cells isolated from PBMCs. These receptors were obtained from a human donor in good health.

This chain uses TRBV28 with TRBJ1-3; D is unresolved. V was cut by 4 bases and J by 0 bases, with 4 bases left in between. CDR1 and CDR2 from the germline V gene are MDHEN and SYDVKM. The CDR3 runs to 13 residues. CDR3: CASSSFSGNTIYF. CDR3 nucleotides: TGTGCCAGCAGTTCTTTCTCTGGAAACACCATATATTTT.

This chain links TRBV7-2 with TRBJ1-5; D unresolved. Germline loops: CDR1 SGHTA, CDR2 FQGNSA. The CDR3 sequence is 15 residues long. Trimming removed 5 bases at V and 2 bases at J, with 13 bases between. CDR3 residues: CASSPGGERNQPQHF. CDR3 nucleotides: TGTGCCAGCAGCCCCGGTGGGGAGCGCAATCAGCCCCAGCATTTT.

This chain joins TRBV4-1 and TRBJ2-5, with D maybe TRBD1 (6 bases). Germline values: CDR1 MGHRA, CDR2 YSYEKL. The CDR3 spans 12 residues. Trimming left V 6 bases short and J 5 bases short, with 10 bases between. As DNA, the CDR3 is TGCGCCAGCAGTCGGCAGGGGGAGACCCAGTACTTC. Translated, it gives CASSRQGETQYF.

J is TRBJ2-1 and V is TRBV29-1; 7 nucleotides line up with TRBD1. This CDR3 spans 14 amino acids. V trimming: 3 bases; J trimming: 6 bases; junction bases outside the gene matches: 8. Germline CDR1 reads SQVTM; CDR2 reads ANQGSEA. The CDR3 sequence: CSVDNNRGGNEQFF. The DNA for the CDR3 is TGCAGCGTTGATAATAACAGGGGTGGCAATGAGCAGTTCTTC.

The chain couples TRBV30 to TRBJ1-2; possible D gene TRBD1, 5 bases. The CDR3 has 13 amino acids. Germline V lookup: CDR1 GTSNPN, CDR2 SVGIG (reference sequence). The V end was cut by 0 bases, the J end by 6 bases, with 11 bases between. As DNA, the CDR3 is TGTGCCTGGAGTGTCAGGGCGGACGATGGCTACACCTTC. Its protein is CAWSVRADDGYTF.

The CDR3 is CASSRVSGTGSTDTQYF. The CDR3 nucleotides are TGCGCCAGCAGTCGAGTTTCCGGGACAGGGAGCACAGATACGCAGTATTTT. J is TRBJ2-3 and V is TRBV5-1; 9 bases line up with TRBD1. V dropped 5 bases and J dropped 0; count of bases not matched to a gene: 10. The CDR3 loop spans 17 amino acids. Germline lookup yields CDR1 SGHRS and CDR2 YFSETQ.

The chain employs TRBV28 and TRBJ2-5; possibly TRBD1 for D (6 bases). The CDR3 loop spans 17 amino acids. Germline V gives CDR1 MDHEN, CDR2 SYDVKM. Trimming stripped 9 bases from V and 2 bases from J, with 25 bases between. CDR3 DNA: TGTGCCAGAACACCTGACGAAAGGGGGTTCTCTCAAGAGACCCAGTACTTC. Translation gives CARTPDERGFSQETQYF.

V usage is TRBV19 and J usage is TRBJ2-7, with unresolved D. The germline CDR1 and CDR2 sequences are LNHDA and SQIVND (reference sequence). The CDR3 is made up of 14 amino acids. V shed 1 base and J shed 2 bases, with 9 bases lying between them. The DNA for the CDR3 is TGTGCCAGTAGTATAGCTTTAGCCACCTACGAGCAGTACTTC. Amino acid sequence: CASSIALATYEQYF. The full variable domain, with the rest looked up from reference TRBV19 and TRBJ2-7, is DGGITQSPKYLFRKEGQNVTLSCEQNLNHDAMYWYRQDPGQGLRLIYYSQIVNDFQKGDIAEGYSVSREKKESFPLTVTSAQKNPTAFYLCASSIALATYEQYFGPGTRLTVT.

This chain links TRBV30 with TRBJ2-6, with 8 positions matching TRBD2. The CDR3 is 17 amino acids. The germline gives CDR1 GTSNPN, CDR2 SVGIG (reference sequence). Unmatched junction bases numbered 7, after V lost 3 bases and J lost 0 bases. CDR3 protein: CAWRRGAGGSGANVLTF. DNA for the CDR3: TGTGCCTGGAGGCGTGGGGCGGGGGGCTCTGGGGCCAACGTCCTGACTTTC.

The chain is built from TRBV6-4 and TRBJ2-1; D may be TRBD2 (6 bases). This CDR3 spans 14 amino acids. The germline V and J ends were trimmed by 5 bases and 5 bases, with 13 bases remaining between them. CDR1 and CDR2 (germline): MRHNA, SNTAGT. In DNA form, the CDR3 reads TGTGCCAGCAGTCCACTAGCAGCGAACAATGAGCAGTTCTTC. Translating gives CASSPLAANNEQFF.

The CDR3 is CASSPSLTSGSDNEQFF. CDR3 DNA: TGTGCCAGCTCTCCTTCCCTGACTAGCGGGAGTGACAATGAGCAGTTCTTC. This chain links TRBV18 with TRBJ2-1; 12 bases align to TRBD2. V lost 6 bases, J lost 5 bases, and 11 bases stayed unmatched. This CDR3 contains 17 residues. The germline gives CDR1 KGHSH, CDR2 LQKENI.

V gene TRBV6-1 combines with J gene TRBJ2-6; 7 nucleotides agree with TRBD1. The length of the CDR3 is 19 residues. Trimming cost V 2 bases and J 0 bases; bases outside gene matches: 10. The germline V gene has CDR1 MNHNS and CDR2 SASEGT. For the CDR3, the DNA is TGTGCCAGCAGTGAATGGACAGGTCCCATGAGCTCTGGGGCCAACGTCCTGACTTTC. Translation gives CASSEWTGPMSSGANVLTF.

The V call is TRBV11-1, the J call TRBJ2-3; TRBD1 matches 9 bases. With 6 bases clipped from V and 4 bases from J, the junction kept 11 bases outside the gene matches. Germline CDR1 and CDR2: SGHAT and FQDESV (reference sequence). The length of the CDR3 is 16 residues. In nucleotides, the CDR3 is TGTGCCAGCAGGCCGTCCCCGGGACAGGGCCCAGATACGCAGTATTTT. The encoded protein is CASRPSPGQGPDTQYF.

This clone was seen just once. Here the CDR3 reads CASSLIIPGQGQETQYF. The CDR3, as DNA: TGTGCCAGCAGTTTAATAATACCGGGACAGGGGCAAGAGACCCAGTACTTC. The rearrangement joins TRBV27 to TRBJ2-5; 10 bases align to TRBD1. J was trimmed by 2 bases and V by 2 bases; bases with no gene match: 8. The CDR3 totals 17 residues. Germline V gene lookup returns CDR1 MNHEY and CDR2 SMNVEV (reference sequence).

The chain combines TRBV10-2 with TRBJ2-3; D gene unclear. The V gene's germline CDR1 is WSHSY and CDR2 SAAADI. The CDR3 runs 13 residues. Trimming took 8 bases from V and 4 from J, leaving 13 bases between them. CDR3 in DNA: TGCGCCAGCGGAGAATTGCGCGCAGATACGCAGTATTTT. This gives the protein CASGELRADTQYF.

CDR3 in amino acids: CASSLSAGELFF. CDR3 sequence (DNA): TGTGCCAGCAGTTTATCCGCCGGGGAGCTGTTTTTT. This rearrangement joins TRBV27 to TRBJ2-2, with unresolved D. Deletions cut 0 bases from V and 6 bases from J, with 2 bases between. This CDR3 region has 12 residues. From germline, CDR1 is MNHEY and CDR2 SMNVEV (reference sequence).

A remark on this clone: The germline gene is not matched at one end of the junction; a read error may be the cause. The V and J genes are TRBV6-1 and TRBJ2-1; 10 bases line up with TRBD1. The CDR3 is 19 amino acids. Germline CDR1 is MNHNS and CDR2 is SASEGT. This chain's CDR3 is CASSETLKRGTGEDNEQFF. CDR3 DNA: TGTGCCAGCAGTGAAACCCTGAAAAGAGGGACAGGGGAGGACAACGAGCAGTTCTTC.

The chain has TRBV19 and TRBJ1-1; possibly TRBD1 for D (5 bases). V was shortened by 6 bases and J by 1 base, with 9 bases between the two germline ends. This CDR3 is 13 amino acids long. Germline CDR1 LNHDA, CDR2 SQIVND (reference sequence). The chain's CDR3 is CASSSQGNTEAFF. The CDR3 DNA reads TGTGCCAGTAGCTCCCAGGGGAACACTGAAGCTTTCTTT.

This clone was found once. This sequence joins TRBV5-1 and TRBJ2-5, with a weak D call TRBD2 (7 bases). The CDR3 has 13 amino acids. Per germline, CDR1 SGHRS and CDR2 YFSETQ. V was pared by 1 base and J by 4 bases, with 8 bases between. CDR3 sequence (DNA): TGCGCCAGCAGCTTGCGGGGGGCAGAGACCCAGTACTTC. Its protein is CASSLRGAETQYF.

The chain combines TRBV29-1 with TRBJ2-2, with D possibly TRBD1 on 5 matching bases. Trimming stripped 6 bases from V and 5 bases from J, with 16 bases between. This CDR3 has 14 residues. CDR1 is SQVTM and CDR2 is ANQGSEA in the germline V gene. The CDR3, as DNA: TGCAGCGTGGCACCCCAGGGTTCTACCGGGGAGCTGTTTTTT. Encoded protein: CSVAPQGSTGELFF.

This sequence joins TRBV7-9 and TRBJ2-7; TRBD2 matches 13 bases. In germline, CDR1 is SEHNR, CDR2 FQNEAQ (reference sequence). Trimming took 6 bases from V and 2 from J; bases not matched to a gene: 4. The CDR3 sequence is 15 residues long. CDR3 protein: CASRPGLAGPYEQYF. CDR3 in DNA: TGTGCCAGCAGGCCGGGACTAGCGGGACCCTACGAGCAGTACTTC. The variable domain in full, completed from reference TRBV7-9 and TRBJ2-7, reads DTGVSQNPRHKITKRGQNVTFRCDPISEHNRLYWYRQTLGQGPEFLTYFQNEAQLEKSRLLSDRFSAERPKGSFSTLEIQRTEQGDSAMYLCASRPGLAGPYEQYFGPGTRLTVT.

The CDR3 DNA is TGTGCCAGCAGCGGTACGGGACTCGCTTCCTACAATGAGCAGTTCTTC. Its protein is CASSGTGLASYNEQFF. The rearrangement joins TRBV9 to TRBJ2-1; possibly TRBD2 for D (6 bases). The length of the CDR3 is 16 residues. Germline CDR1 and CDR2: SGDLS and YYNGEE. Trimming shortened V by 3 bases and J by 1 base, and 14 bases separated the two germline ends.

The chain couples TRBV6-5 to TRBJ1-1; 12 bases match TRBD1. Germline V gene data show CDR1 as MNHEY and CDR2 as SVGAGI. V lost 3 bases to trimming and J lost 8 bases; unmatched junction nucleotides: 4. The CDR3 totals 14 residues. Here the CDR3 reads CASSYIGTGGEAFF. CDR3 coding DNA: TGTGCCAGCAGTTATATCGGGACAGGGGGCGAAGCTTTCTTT.

The rearrangement joins TRBV5-1 to TRBJ2-7; tentatively, D is TRBD1 (6 bases). The germline V and J ends were trimmed by 5 bases and 2 bases, with 11 bases remaining between them. The CDR3 contains 13 residues. Germline lookup yields CDR1 SGHRS and CDR2 YFSETQ. The CDR3 loop reads CASREGTTYEQYF. CDR3 coding DNA: TGCGCCAGCAGAGAGGGGACAACCTACGAGCAGTACTTC. The full variable domain, in which reference TRBV5-1 and TRBJ2-7 provide the parts outside the CDR3, is KAGVTQTPRYLIKTRGQQVTLSCSPISGHRSVSWYQQTPGQGLQFLFEYFSETQRNKGNFPGRFSGRQFSNSRSEMNVSTLELGDSALYLCASREGTTYEQYFGPGTRLTVT.

This clone was seen a few times. The V gene is TRBV27, the J gene TRBJ1-4; D uncertain. Between the trimmed V and J ends, which lost 0 bases and 0 bases, there was a span of 17 bases. Germline V gives CDR1 MNHEY, CDR2 SMNVEV (reference sequence). There are 19 residues in the CDR3. The CDR3 DNA is TGTGCCAGCAGTTTATCGATATACCCCACCGGGACAACTAATGAAAAACTGTTTTTT. This translates into CASSLSIYPTGTTNEKLFF.

V usage is TRBV6-1 and J usage is TRBJ2-7, with 7 bases fitting TRBD2. V trimming: 4 bases; J trimming: 4 bases; junction bases outside the gene matches: 7. Germline assignment: CDR1 MNHNS and CDR2 SASEGT. The CDR3 loop spans 14 amino acids. The CDR3 sequence: CASSVKGGRYEQYF. The CDR3 nucleotides are TGTGCCAGCAGTGTAAAGGGAGGGCGGTACGAGCAGTACTTC.

The chain recombines TRBV10-3 with TRBJ2-7, with D perhaps TRBD2 (5 bases). The CDR3 consists of 15 residues. The V gene lost 10 bases and the J gene lost 3 bases, with 22 bases spanning the gap. The germline CDR1 and CDR2 sequences are ENHRY and SYGVKD. The CDR3 protein is CATRGPGLRSYEQYF. CDR3 DNA sequence: TGTGCCACCCGAGGGCCCGGGTTGCGTAGCTACGAGCAGTACTTC.

The rearrangement links TRBV5-1 to TRBJ2-1; possibly TRBD1 for D (5 bases). The V gene's germline CDR1 is SGHRS and CDR2 YFSETQ. The CDR3 is 16 residues long. Trimming took off 0 bases at V and 6 bases at J, with 16 bases between the two ends. Here the CDR3 DNA reads TGCGCCAGCAGCTTGGAAGGGGTGAGGCTGCTCAATGAGCAGTTCTTC. Its protein product is CASSLEGVRLLNEQFF.

This sequence joins TRBV6-1 and TRBJ2-1; 12 nucleotides align to TRBD2. J lost 2 bases, V lost 4 bases, and 9 bases had no gene match. This CDR3 comprises 18 residues. CDR1 MNHNS and CDR2 SASEGT come from the germline V gene. CDR3 in DNA: TGTGCCAGCAGTGCAAAACCCCGGACTAGCGGGGCCTACAATGAGCAGTTCTTC. It is translated as CASSAKPRTSGAYNEQFF.

The chain employs TRBV29-1 and TRBJ1-4; D may be TRBD1 (5 bases). The CDR3 contains 13 residues. The germline gives CDR1 SQVTM, CDR2 ANQGSEA. V lost 4 bases, J lost 3 bases, and 9 bases lay in between. The CDR3 sequence: CSVAWGANEKLFF. The CDR3 DNA follows: TGCAGCGTTGCGTGGGGCGCTAATGAAAAACTGTTTTTT. Based on the CDR3 plus reference TRBV29-1 and TRBJ1-4, the full variable domain is SAVISQKPSRDICQRGTSLTIQCQVDSQVTMMFWYRQQPGQSLTLIATANQGSEATYESGFVIDKFPISRPNLTFSTLTVSNMSPEDSSIYLCSVAWGANEKLFFGSGTQLSVL.

CDR3 nucleotide sequence: TGTGCCAGCAGTTCTAGCGGGGATGAAGAGACCCAGTACTTC. This sequence encodes CASSSSGDEETQYF. This sequence joins TRBV7-6 and TRBJ2-5; 9 nucleotides agree with TRBD2. CDR3 length equals 14 residues. CDR1 is SGHVS, CDR2 FNYEAQ, per germline. Losses at the gene ends were 6 bases for V and 3 bases for J; bases not matched to a gene: 5.

This chain uses TRBV11-3 with TRBJ2-1, with D perhaps TRBD2 (6 bases). Looked up from germline, CDR1 is SGHNT and CDR2 is YENEEA. Trimming removed 3 bases at V and 8 bases at J, with 14 bases between. The CDR3 totals 14 residues. CDR3 nucleotides: TGTGCCAGCAGCTTGGTGCGGGGCGAGGATGAGCAGTTCTTC. Residues: CASSLVRGEDEQFF. Drawing the rest from reference TRBV11-3 and TRBJ2-1, the complete variable domain is EAGVVQSPRYKIIEKKQPVAFWCNPISGHNTLYWYLQNLGQGPELLIRYENEEAVDDSQLPKDRFSAERLKGVDSTLKIQPAELGDSAVYLCASSLVRGEDEQFFGPGTRLTVL.